The entry below describes one TCR beta chain. The target antigen is unknown. V lost 0 bases and J 2 bases, leaving 12 bases between the germline ends. The CDR3 loop spans 16 amino acids. Germline lookup yields CDR1 SGHNT and CDR2 YYREEE (reference sequence). The study sequenced cultured CD4+ T cell DNA using the Oncomine TCR Beta short-read assay. TCRdb itself ran the PCR reads through MiXCR, one entry per CDR3 protein. The table lists some 15,000 distinct CDR3 sequences, 47% of them singletons. The entry originates in a study of vaccination and CD4 T cells after COVID-19. About the research overall: Cells received overlapping spike peptides from SARS-CoV-2, HCoV-NL63, HCoV-OC43 and HCoV-229E as stimulation.

Specified time point: late sampling 161 to 241 days after vaccination in a few convalescent patients. As to treatment: roughly 10-day PBMC culture with coronavirus spike peptide pools or control peptides (ViraFEST assay). PBMCs were cultured at over 1.5 million per well with roughly 9 IU/ml IL-2 and around 10 ug/ml peptide pools. The chain carries TRBV5-4 and TRBJ2-1; D is unresolved. The receptor was derived from a human donor who had recovered from COVID-19. Sequences were derived from CD4+ T cells from blood, cultured in vitro, sampled about 7 months after SARS-CoV-2 vaccination. The DNA of the CDR3 is TGTGCCAGCAGCTTGGTTGGTGCAGCGCCCTACAATGAGCAGTTCTTC. Protein: CASSLVGAAPYNEQFF. The full variable domain, rest sourced from reference TRBV5-4 and TRBJ2-1, is ETGVTQSPTHLIKTRGQQVTLRCSSQSGHNTVSWYQQALGQGPQFIFQYYREEENGRGNFPPRFSGLQFPNYSSELNVNALELDDSALYLCASSLVGAAPYNEQFFGPGTRLTVL.